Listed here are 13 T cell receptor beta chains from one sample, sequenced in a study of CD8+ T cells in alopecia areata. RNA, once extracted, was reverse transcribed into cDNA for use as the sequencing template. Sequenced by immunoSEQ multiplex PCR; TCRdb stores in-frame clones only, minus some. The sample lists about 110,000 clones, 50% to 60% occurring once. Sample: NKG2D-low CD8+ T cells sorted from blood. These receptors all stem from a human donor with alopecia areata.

The CDR3 bases are TGTGCCAGCAGCGCCGGGCGGTCGGATATGACTCCCTACGAGCAGTACTTC. It yields the protein CASSAGRSDMTPYEQYF. The chain couples TRBV5-6 to TRBJ2-7; no definite D call. The length of the CDR3 is 17 residues. Germline V gene data show CDR1 as SGHDT and CDR2 as YYEEEE. V was trimmed by 4 bases and J by 2 bases, leaving 22 bases between them.

CDR3 loop: CASSFRQNQPQHF. CDR3 nucleotides: TGTGCCAGCAGCTTCAGACAGAATCAGCCCCAGCATTTT. This rearrangement joins TRBV5-6 to TRBJ1-5, with D maybe TRBD1 (5 bases). Trimming removed 2 bases at V and 4 bases at J, with 7 bases between. CDR1 is SGHDT and CDR2 is YYEEEE in the germline V gene. There are 13 residues in the CDR3.

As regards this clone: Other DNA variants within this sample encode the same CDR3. The CDR3 reads CASSLGRGDGYTF. The CDR3, as DNA: TGTGCCAGCAGCTTAGGCAGGGGGGATGGCTACACCTTC. The chain combines TRBV13 with TRBJ1-2; the match to TRBD1 covers 7 bases. The V segment lost 0 bases and the J segment 6 bases; nucleotides outside the gene matches: 1. Germline-derived CDR1 and CDR2 are PRHDT and FYEKMQ (reference sequence). The CDR3 runs to 13 residues.

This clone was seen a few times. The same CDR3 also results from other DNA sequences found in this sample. The CDR3 DNA reads TGCGCCAGCAGCCAGGGGGGCAATGAGCAGTTCTTC. It translates to CASSQGGNEQFF. V usage is TRBV4-1 and J usage is TRBJ2-1; possibly TRBD2 for D (6 bases). The CDR3 has 12 amino acids. Germline assignment: CDR1 MGHRA and CDR2 YSYEKL. Trimming removed 3 bases at V and 6 bases at J, with 6 bases between.

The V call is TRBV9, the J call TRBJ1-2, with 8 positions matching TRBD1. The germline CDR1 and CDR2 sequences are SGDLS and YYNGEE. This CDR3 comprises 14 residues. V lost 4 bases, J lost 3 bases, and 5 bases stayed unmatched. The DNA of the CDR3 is TGTGCCAGCAGCTCCCCGGACAGGGACTATGGCTACACCTTC. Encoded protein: CASSSPDRDYGYTF.

This chain's CDR3 is CASSQDRGGVSTF. The CDR3 nucleotides read TGCGCCAGCAGCCAAGATCGGGGAGGGGTTAGTACCTTC. J is TRBJ1-2 and V is TRBV4-1, with D possibly being TRBD1 (5 bases). V was cut by 0 bases and J by 14 bases, with 16 bases left in between. Germline V gene data show CDR1 as MGHRA and CDR2 as YSYEKL. This CDR3 comprises 13 residues.

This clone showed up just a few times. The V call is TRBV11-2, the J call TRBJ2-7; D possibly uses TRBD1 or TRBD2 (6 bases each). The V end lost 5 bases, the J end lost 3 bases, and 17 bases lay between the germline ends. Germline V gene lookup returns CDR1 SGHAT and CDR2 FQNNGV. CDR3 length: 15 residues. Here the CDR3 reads CASSPGAGAGYEQYF. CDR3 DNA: TGTGCCAGCAGCCCGGGGGCAGGGGCAGGCTACGAGCAGTACTTC. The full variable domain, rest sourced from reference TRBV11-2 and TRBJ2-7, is EAGVAQSPRYKIIEKRQSVAFWCNPISGHATLYWYQQILGQGPKLLIQFQNNGVVDDSQLPKDRFSAERLKGVDSTLKIQPAKLEDSAVYLCASSPGAGAGYEQYFGPGTRLTVT.

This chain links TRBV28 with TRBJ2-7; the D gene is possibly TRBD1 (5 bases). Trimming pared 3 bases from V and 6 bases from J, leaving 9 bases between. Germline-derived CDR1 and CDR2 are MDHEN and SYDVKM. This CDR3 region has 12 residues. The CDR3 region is CASSLMGPEQYF. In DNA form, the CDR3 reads TGTGCCAGCAGTTTGATGGGGCCCGAGCAGTACTTC.

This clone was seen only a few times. In DNA, the CDR3 is TGCGCCAGCAGGGAGGGGACAGGGTCTACAGATACGCAGTATTTT. Translating gives CASREGTGSTDTQYF. V is TRBV10-2 and J is TRBJ2-3; TRBD1 matches 9 bases. V gave up 6 bases and J gave up 3 bases; unmatched junction bases: 7. Looked up from germline, CDR1 is WSHSY and CDR2 is SAAADI. The CDR3 has 15 residues.

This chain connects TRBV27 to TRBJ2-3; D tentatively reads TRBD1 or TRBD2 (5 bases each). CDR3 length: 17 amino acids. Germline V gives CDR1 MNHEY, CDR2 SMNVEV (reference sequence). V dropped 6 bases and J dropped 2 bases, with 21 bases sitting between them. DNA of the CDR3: TGTGCCAGCAGCCTTGTCGGCGACACGGGGACCACAGATACGCAGTATTTT. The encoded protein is CASSLVGDTGTTDTQYF.

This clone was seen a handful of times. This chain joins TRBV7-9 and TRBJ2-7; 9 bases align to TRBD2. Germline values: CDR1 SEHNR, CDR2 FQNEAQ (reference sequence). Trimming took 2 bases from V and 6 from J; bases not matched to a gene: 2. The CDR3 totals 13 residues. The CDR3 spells CASSLLAGREQYF. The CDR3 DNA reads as TGTGCCAGCAGCTTACTAGCGGGACGCGAGCAGTACTTC.

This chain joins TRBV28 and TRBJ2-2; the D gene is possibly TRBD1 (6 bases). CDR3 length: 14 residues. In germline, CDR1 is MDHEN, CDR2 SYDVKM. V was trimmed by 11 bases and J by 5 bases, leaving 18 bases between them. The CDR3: CAGQQGIGTGELFF. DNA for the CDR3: TGTGCCGGCCAACAGGGTATAGGGACCGGGGAGCTGTTTTTT.

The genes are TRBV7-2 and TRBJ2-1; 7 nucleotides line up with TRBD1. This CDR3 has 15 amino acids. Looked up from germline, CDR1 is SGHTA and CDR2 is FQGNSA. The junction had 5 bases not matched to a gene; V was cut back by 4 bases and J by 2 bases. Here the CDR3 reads CASSSTGTAYNEQFF. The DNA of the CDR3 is TGTGCCAGCAGCTCCACCGGGACAGCCTACAATGAGCAGTTCTTC.